This T cell receptor (beta chain) was identified in a study of cytomegalovirus exposure and HLA in healthy donors. A remark on this clone: Its cognate antigen is unknown.

The germline V gene encodes CDR1 MNHEY and CDR2 SVGAGI. This CDR3 contains 15 residues. V shed 0 bases and J shed 4 bases, with 13 bases lying between them. Overall study results and limits: A list of more than 150 TCR beta chains associated with cytomegalovirus was given.

This table comes from immunoSEQ multiplex PCR, and its TCRdb copy is limited to in-frame clones, with some not included. The sample yields more than 200,000 clones, about nine tenths seen once. What was sequenced was PBMCs. V gene TRBV6-5 combines with J gene TRBJ2-7; D is perhaps TRBD2 (7 bases). The receptor was derived from a woman aged 25-40 years in good health and CMV-seronegative. The CDR3 nucleotides are TGTGCCAGCAGTTACTCGTCAGGGGAGGGATACGAGCAGTACTTC. Translated, it gives CASSYSSGEGYEQYF.